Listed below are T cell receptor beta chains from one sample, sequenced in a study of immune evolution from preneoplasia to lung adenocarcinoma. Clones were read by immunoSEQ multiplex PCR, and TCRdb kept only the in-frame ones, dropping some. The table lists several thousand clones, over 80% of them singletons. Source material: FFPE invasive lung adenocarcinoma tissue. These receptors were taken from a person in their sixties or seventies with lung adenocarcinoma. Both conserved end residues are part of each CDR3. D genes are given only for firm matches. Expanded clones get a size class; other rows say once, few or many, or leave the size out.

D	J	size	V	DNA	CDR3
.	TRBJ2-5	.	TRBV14	TGTGCCAGCAGCCGTAACAGGGCTCAAGAGACCCAGTACTTC	CASSRNRAQETQYF
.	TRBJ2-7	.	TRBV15	TGTGCCACCAGCAGAGTAGGACTGGGCGACGAGCAGTACTTC	CATSRVGLGDEQYF
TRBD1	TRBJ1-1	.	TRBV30	TGTGCCTGTCGGACAGGACTCACCAACACTGAAGCTTTCTTT	CACRTGLTNTEAFF
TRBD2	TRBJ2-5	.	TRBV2	TGTGCCACCGAACTTGGGGGGAGCGGGAGCCAAGAGACCCAGTACTTC	CATELGGSGSQETQYF
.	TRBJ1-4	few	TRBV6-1	TGTGCCAGCAGTGAACCCGGGGATGGGAATAATGAAAAACTGTTTTTT	CASSEPGDGNNEKLFF
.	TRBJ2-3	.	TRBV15	TGTGCCACCAGCAGACAAACCCTGCCTCCAGGAGATACGCAGTATTTT	CATSRQTLPPGDTQYF
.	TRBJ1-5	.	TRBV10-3	TGTGCCGCCCGAGGGAACAGCTATAGCAATCAGCCCCAGCATTTT	CAARGNSYSNQPQHF
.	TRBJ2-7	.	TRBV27	TGTGCCAGCAGTTTATCGAACAGATTCGAGCAGTACTTC	CASSLSNRFEQYF
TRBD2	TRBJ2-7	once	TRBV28	TGTGCCAGCATCACCGGGGGGGGGAGTAGCGAGCAGTACTTC	CASITGGGSSEQYF
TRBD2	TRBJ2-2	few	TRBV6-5	TGTGCCAGCGCCCGGGGCAGCGGGAGTAACGGGGAGCTGTTTTTT	CASARGSGSNGELFF
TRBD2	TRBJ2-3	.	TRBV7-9	TGTGCCAGCAGCCCAGGAGGGACTAGCGGGATTACAGATACGCAGTATTTT	CASSPGGTSGITDTQYF
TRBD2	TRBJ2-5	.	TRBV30	TGTGCCTGGAGGAACCGACTAGCGGGAGACCAAGAGACCCAGTACTTC	CAWRNRLAGDQETQYF
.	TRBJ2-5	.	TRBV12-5	TGTGCTAGTGGTTTGCGGGGGGCAGGGGGTGAGACCCAGTACTTC	CASGLRGAGGETQYF
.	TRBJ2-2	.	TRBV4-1	TGCGCCAGCAGCCAAGCGGACAGCCCCACCGGGGAGCTGTTTTTT	CASSQADSPTGELFF
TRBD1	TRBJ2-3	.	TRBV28	TGTGCCAGCACAACCCAGGGGGCAAGCACAGATACGCAGTATTTT	CASTTQGASTDTQYF
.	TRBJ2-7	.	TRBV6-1	TGTGCCAGCACCTACTCCTACGAGCAGTACTTC	CASTYSYEQYF
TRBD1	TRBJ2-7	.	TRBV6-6	TGTGCCAGCAGTGGTACAGGGGTAACCTACGAGCAGTACTTC	CASSGTGVTYEQYF
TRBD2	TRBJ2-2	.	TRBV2	TGTGCCAGCAGTCCTAACGACGGGACTACGGGGAACACCGGGGAGCTGTTTTTT	CASSPNDGTTGNTGELFF
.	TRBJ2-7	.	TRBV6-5	TGTGCCAGCAGTTCGCGACAGGACGAGCAGTACTTC	CASSSRQDEQYF
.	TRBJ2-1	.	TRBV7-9	TGTGCCAGCAGCTTAGAGGAGGGGGCCCGCGGAGGGAATGAGCAGTTCTTC	CASSLEEGARGGNEQFF
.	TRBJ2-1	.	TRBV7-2	TGTGCCAGCTCTCGGTTTGGGGGTGAGCAGTTCTTC	CASSRFGGEQFF
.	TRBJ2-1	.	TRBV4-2	TGTGCCAGCAGCCAGCCAACCTCTAACAATGAGCAGTTCTTC	CASSQPTSNNEQFF
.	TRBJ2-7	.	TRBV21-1	TGTGCCAGCCAAACGGGACAGGACTCCTACGAGCAGTACTTC	CASQTGQDSYEQYF
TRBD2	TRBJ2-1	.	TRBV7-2	TGTGCCAGCAGCCCAGGACTAGCGGGAAATGAAGGTCAGTTCTTC	CASSPGLAGNEGQFF
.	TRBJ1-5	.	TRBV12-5	TGTGCTAGTGGTTTGGGGAACCAGCCCCAGCATTTT	CASGLGNQPQHF
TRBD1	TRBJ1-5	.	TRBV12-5	TGTGCTAGTGCCCCGTTCGGGACAGGTCTACTCAATCAGCCCCAGCATTTT	CASAPFGTGLLNQPQHF
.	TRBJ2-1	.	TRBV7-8	TGTGCCAGCAGCTTTACGGACTCAAGTTCTGAGCAGTTCTTC	CASSFTDSSSEQFF
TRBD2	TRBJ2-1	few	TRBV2	TGTGCCAGCAGTGAACATAGCGGGAGGGCCGGATCCTACAATGAGCAGTTCTTC	CASSEHSGRAGSYNEQFF
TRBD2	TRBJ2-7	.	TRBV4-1	TGCGCCAGCAGCCGGCAACCAGGGACTAGCGGAACCTACGAGCAGTACTTC	CASSRQPGTSGTYEQYF
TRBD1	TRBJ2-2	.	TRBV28	TGTGCCAGCATTGGGGCGGGACAGGGTTTAACCCGGGAGCTGTTTTTT	CASIGAGQGLTRELFF
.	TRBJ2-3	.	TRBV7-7	TGTGCTAGCAGCTTAGGTACAGGGCCCCAAGATACGCAGTATTTT	CASSLGTGPQDTQYF
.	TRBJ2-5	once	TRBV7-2	TGTGCCAGCAGGGCTCGGGCCTCCGGGACCCAGTACTTC	CASRARASGTQYF
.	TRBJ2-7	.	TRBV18	TGTGCCAGCTCAGATTTTACAGGCAGCTCCTACGAGCAGTACTTC	CASSDFTGSSYEQYF
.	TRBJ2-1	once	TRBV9	TGTGCCAGCAGCGGAACCTACAATGAGCAGTTCTTC	CASSGTYNEQFF
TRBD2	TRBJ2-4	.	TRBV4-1	TGCGCCAGCAGCCAGAAGGATAGCGGGGGGGGAAACATTCAGTACTTC	CASSQKDSGGGNIQYF
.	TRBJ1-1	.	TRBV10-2	TGCGCCAGCAGTGAGAACGGGGGTACTGAAGCTTTCTTT	CASSENGGTEAFF
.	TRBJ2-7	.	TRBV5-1	TGCGCCAGCAAGGGGACCTACGAGCAGTACTTC	CASKGTYEQYF
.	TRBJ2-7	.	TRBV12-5	TGTGCTAGTGGTTTACAGGTCTCCTACGAGCAGTACTTC	CASGLQVSYEQYF
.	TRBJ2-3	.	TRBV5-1	TGCGCCAGCAGCTTGGTGGCCTGGCCTACAGATACGCAGTATTTT	CASSLVAWPTDTQYF
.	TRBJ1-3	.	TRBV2	TGTGCCAGCAGTAACAGGGTCGAAACTGGAAACACCATATATTTT	CASSNRVETGNTIYF
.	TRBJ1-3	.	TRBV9	TGTGCCAGCAGCGGGACAGATTCGGGAGGAAACACCATATATTTT	CASSGTDSGGNTIYF
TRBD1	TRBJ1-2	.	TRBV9	TGTGCCAGCAGCGTAGGACAGGGAATAGGTGGCTACACCTTC	CASSVGQGIGGYTF
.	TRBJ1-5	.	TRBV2	TGTGCCAGCAGCAGGGACAGCAATCAGCCCCAGCATTTT	CASSRDSNQPQHF
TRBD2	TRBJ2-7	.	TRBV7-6	TGTGCCAGCAGCGCTGGGGGACTAGCGGGCCACGAGCAGTACTTC	CASSAGGLAGHEQYF
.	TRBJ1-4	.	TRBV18	TGTGCCAGCTCACAACAAGAAAAACTGTTTTTT	CASSQQEKLFF
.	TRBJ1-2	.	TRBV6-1	TGTGCCACCTTCCGGGGCATCGATGGCTACACCTTC	CATFRGIDGYTF
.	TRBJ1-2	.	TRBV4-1	TGCGCCAGCAGCCAAGATGATAGGGGAAACTATGGCTACACCTTC	CASSQDDRGNYGYTF
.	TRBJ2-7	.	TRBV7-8	TGTGCCAGCAGCCTCGGACAGTACGAGCAGTACTTC	CASSLGQYEQYF
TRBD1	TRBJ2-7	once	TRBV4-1	TGCGCCAGCAAGGGACAGGGGTCCTACGAGCAGTACTTC	CASKGQGSYEQYF
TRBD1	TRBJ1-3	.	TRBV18	TGTGCCAGCACTCACGGGACAGCTGGAAACACCATATATTTT	CASTHGTAGNTIYF
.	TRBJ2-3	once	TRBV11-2	TGTGCCAGCAGCCTGAACCGTCCAGATACGCAGTATTTT	CASSLNRPDTQYF
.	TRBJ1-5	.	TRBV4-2	TGTGCCAGCAGCCAGGCCCCCGTCGGAGTCGGGAGCAATCAGCCCCAGCATTTT	CASSQAPVGVGSNQPQHF
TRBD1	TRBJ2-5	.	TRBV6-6	TGTGCCAGCAGGACGGGACAGGGGGGACAGACCCAGTACTTC	CASRTGQGGQTQYF
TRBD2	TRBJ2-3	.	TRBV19	TGTGCCAGTAGTAGAGGACTAGCGGATACGCAGTATTTT	CASSRGLADTQYF
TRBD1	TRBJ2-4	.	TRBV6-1	TGTGCCAGCAGAACGGGACAGCCCCAAAACATTCAGTACTTC	CASRTGQPQNIQYF
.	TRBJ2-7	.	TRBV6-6	TGTGCCAGCAGTTACACCTACGAGCAGTACTTC	CASSYTYEQYF